Here is one TCR beta chain with its context. The antigen remains unidentified. This record belongs to a study of blood T cells in healthy people across ages. Study-level points and caveats: Naive T cell percentage showed a strong correlation with the diversity of TCR beta. The study could not conclusively compare naive and antigen-experienced cells, given its unsorted PBMCs.

Healthy Caucasian individuals from Russia aged roughly 6 to 90 served as donors. Total RNA extraction produced at least 5 micrograms (per sample) for the study. Sample-barcoded 5' priming and a J-beta primer mix drove a second PCR of roughly 7 to 11 cycles. TCRdb re-called the 5' RACE reads with MiXCR, one entry per CDR3 protein. The sample includes around 1,700,000 distinct CDR3 sequences, under 30% of them seen just once. The sequenced sample consisted of blood. The clonotype originates from a woman in her twenties or thirties in good health.

As DNA, the CDR3 is TGCGCCAGCAGCCGCAAGAGACTAGCGGACAACTACGAGCAGTACTTC. It specifies CASSRKRLADNYEQYF. This rearrangement joins TRBV5-1 to TRBJ2-7, with 9 bases matching TRBD2. Germline V CDR1 and CDR2: SGHRS, YFSETQ. The CDR3 is made up of 16 amino acids. V trimming: 4 bases; J trimming: 3 bases; junction bases outside the gene matches: 11.